This T cell receptor (beta chain) was recorded in a study of blood T cell repertoires in COVID-19. Study as a whole: Italy, Spain and the United States were the sources of the convalescent and acute COVID-19 samples. The analysed material was cDNA or gDNA that came from T cells, B-cell-depleted T cells, or PBMCs.

Using immunoSEQ multiplex PCR, the repertoire was profiled, and TCRdb retains in-frame clones only, with some absent. This sample has 200,000 or so clones; about 80% occur once, and the top ten carry 6.9%. The material sequenced was peripheral blood. The TCR sequence derives from a human donor with acute or convalescent COVID-19. The donor label of this sample is uncertain.

The CDR3, as DNA: TGTGCCAGCTATCGCGGCGGGGAGCTGTTTTTT. It specifies CASYRGGELFF. This sequence joins TRBV6-5 and TRBJ2-2; no firm D call. The CDR3 is 11 residues long. The V gene's germline CDR1 is MNHEY and CDR2 SVGAGI. V lost 8 bases, J lost 7 bases, and 8 bases lay in between.